Listed here are 28 T cell receptor beta chains from one sample, sequenced in a study of T-cell memory formation after mild COVID-19. TCRdb independently ran MiXCR on the 5' RACE reads; one entry per CDR3 protein. The sample includes more than 450,000 distinct CDR3 sequences, under 20% of them seen just once. The sequencing sample was made of PBMCs or a T cell subset sorted from them (not recorded which). The receptors here all came from an adult woman who had mild COVID-19 (a few samples of this study predate the infection). Cell type and time point are not known.

The chain couples TRBV30 to TRBJ2-7; TRBD1 agrees at 7 bases. This CDR3 has 14 residues. Looked up from germline, CDR1 is GTSNPN and CDR2 is SVGIG (reference sequence). V lost 0 bases and J lost 5; bases outside the gene matches: 7. As DNA, the CDR3 is TGTGCCTGGAGTGTGGGTACAGGGGCCGACGAGCAGTACTTC. Protein product: CAWSVGTGADEQYF.

This clonotype was detected only a few times. This chain links TRBV4-1 with TRBJ2-1, with 7 bases fitting TRBD1. V lost 1 base to trimming and J lost 7 bases; unmatched junction nucleotides: 1. CDR1 MGHRA and CDR2 YSYEKL come from the germline V gene. The CDR3 runs to 13 residues. CDR3 sequence reads: CASSQGQGNEQFF. CDR3 DNA: TGCGCCAGCAGCCAAGGACAGGGTAATGAGCAGTTCTTC.

This clonotype showed up just once. V is TRBV25-1 and J is TRBJ2-7; 7 positions match TRBD2. The V and J ends lost 10 bases and 2 bases, in that order; junction bases with no gene match: 11. The germline CDR1 and CDR2 sequences are MGHDK and SYGVNS. The CDR3 is made up of 14 amino acids. The CDR3 DNA sequence: TGTGCCACCTCTAAGCGGGACGCAGCCTACGAGCAGTACTTC. Translating it yields CATSKRDAAYEQYF.

In its sample, this clonotype was seen once. This chain links TRBV29-1 with TRBJ1-2, with 7 bases lining up with TRBD1. CDR3 length: 16 amino acids. The V gene's germline CDR1 is SQVTM and CDR2 ANQGSEA. Unmatched junction bases numbered 9, after V lost 1 base and J lost 1 base. The CDR3 spells CSVEGVGTVVNYGYTF. The CDR3 DNA reads TGCAGCGTTGAAGGAGTCGGGACAGTCGTTAACTATGGCTACACCTTC. Looking up the rest from reference TRBV29-1 and TRBJ1-2 gives the full variable domain: SAVISQKPSRDICQRGTSLTIQCQVDSQVTMMFWYRQQPGQSLTLIATANQGSEATYESGFVIDKFPISRPNLTFSTLTVSNMSPEDSSIYLCSVEGVGTVVNYGYTFGSGTRLTVV.

This clonotype was recorded many times. This chain links TRBV5-1 with TRBJ2-7, with D uncertain. The V end was cut by 2 bases, the J end by 7 bases, with 7 bases between. CDR3 length: 11 amino acids. In germline, CDR1 is SGHRS, CDR2 YFSETQ. The CDR3 loop reads CASSLGPEQYF. CDR3 bases: TGCGCCAGCAGCTTAGGACCGGAGCAGTACTTC.

The chain links TRBV7-9 to TRBJ1-2; D call uncertain. Germline loops: CDR1 SEHNR, CDR2 FQNEAQ (reference sequence). V gave up 1 base and J gave up 8 bases, with 14 bases separating them. This CDR3 is built from 14 residues. This CDR3 is CASSLEEGIGGYTF. CDR3 coding DNA: TGTGCCAGCAGCTTAGAGGAGGGTATAGGAGGCTACACCTTC.

This clonotype was detected many times. J is TRBJ2-7 and V is TRBV7-8; 13 bases are shared with TRBD2. CDR1 is SGHVS, CDR2 FQNEAQ, per germline. The CDR3 is 17 amino acids. V lost 1 base, J lost 2 bases, and 5 bases stayed unmatched. CDR3 coding DNA: TGTGCCAGCAGCTTAGGGACTAGCGGGGGCCTTACCTACGAGCAGTACTTC. The encoded protein is CASSLGTSGGLTYEQYF.

The V call is TRBV5-8, the J call TRBJ1-5; D gene unclear. The CDR3 length is 16 residues. The ends were cut back, 2 bases at V and 1 base at J, with 13 bases in the middle. Germline CDR1 reads SGHTS; CDR2 reads YDEGEE. CDR3 sequence reads: CASSLGRLGSNQPQHF. The CDR3 DNA reads TGTGCCAGCAGCTTAGGACGACTGGGGAGCAATCAGCCCCAGCATTTT.

This clonotype was counted only a few times. The chain links TRBV2 to TRBJ1-1; the match to TRBD1 covers 8 bases. Germline trimming cut 7 bases from V and 6 bases from J; bases unmatched to any gene: 10. This CDR3 comprises 14 residues. Germline V gives CDR1 SNHLY, CDR2 FYNNEI. The CDR3 is CASMAWTGIAEAFF. Written as DNA, the CDR3 is TGTGCCAGCATGGCTTGGACAGGGATCGCTGAAGCTTTCTTT. Filled out from reference TRBV2 and TRBJ1-1, the complete variable domain reads EPEVTQTPSHQVTQMGQEVILRCVPISNHLYFYWYRQILGQKVEFLVSFYNNEISEKSEIFDDQFSVERPDGSNFTLKIRSTKLEDSAMYFCASMAWTGIAEAFFGQGTRLTVV.

Note on this clonotype: A much larger clone lies a single base off, so this may be a read error. The chain links TRBV12-3 or TRBV12-4 to TRBJ1-2; a possible D gene is TRBD1 (6 bases). The CDR3 is 13 residues long. CDR3 amino acids: CASSLTGYGGCTF. The CDR3 nucleotides read TGTGCCAGCAGCCTTACAGGGTATGGAGGCTGCACCTTC.

A few counts support this clonotype. This chain links TRBV7-6 with TRBJ2-1; 8 bases fit TRBD2. The CDR3 consists of 16 residues. V was pared by 1 base and J by 11 bases, with 13 bases of the junction left unmatched. Looked up from germline, CDR1 is SGHVS and CDR2 is FNYEAQ. CDR3 amino acids: CASSLGIAGRGEQQFF. The CDR3 DNA follows: TGTGCCAGCAGCTTAGGAATAGCGGGAAGAGGGGAGCAGCAGTTCTTC.

The rearrangement joins TRBV5-1 to TRBJ2-5, with D perhaps matching TRBD1 (6 bases). Trimming stripped 0 bases from V and 2 bases from J, with 17 bases between. The germline V gene encodes CDR1 SGHRS and CDR2 YFSETQ. The CDR3 length is 17 residues. CDR3 bases: TGCGCCAGCAGCTTGGTTGCAGCGGACAGCAGACAAGAGACCCAGTACTTC. Protein: CASSLVAADSRQETQYF.

This clonotype came up a few times. The J gene is TRBJ1-2, the V gene TRBV29-1; D unresolved. V was shortened by 0 bases and J by 4 bases, with 9 bases between the two germline ends. Germline V gene data show CDR1 as SQVTM and CDR2 as ANQGSEA. The CDR3 is 13 residues long. DNA for the CDR3: TGCAGCGTTGAAGAGAAGCGAAGCTATGGCTACACCTTC. Its protein product is CSVEEKRSYGYTF.

DNA of the CDR3: TGTGCCACCAGTGGAGGGGGCGGTGGCTACACCTTC. It translates to CATSGGGGGYTF. V is TRBV24-1 and J is TRBJ1-2, with TRBD1 matching 7 bases. J lost 7 bases, V lost 5 bases, and 3 bases had no gene match. CDR1 and CDR2 from the germline V gene are KGHDR and SFDVKD. The CDR3 loop spans 12 amino acids.

This clonotype was seen more than once but under ten times. The chain joins TRBV5-4 to TRBJ2-1, with TRBD2 identical over 8 bases. Germline CDR1 SGHNT, CDR2 YYREEE (reference sequence). V dropped 2 bases and J dropped 4; count of bases not matched to a gene: 8. The CDR3 is made up of 16 amino acids. CDR3 in amino acids: CASSFKREWGYNEQFF. The CDR3 nucleotides read TGTGCCAGCAGCTTTAAGCGGGAGTGGGGGTACAATGAGCAGTTCTTC.

This clonotype was found a few times. The rearrangement joins TRBV7-2 to TRBJ2-2; D is possibly TRBD2 (5 bases). The CDR3 runs 12 residues. The germline V gene encodes CDR1 SGHTA and CDR2 FQGNSA. Trimming took 4 bases from V and 7 from J, leaving 7 bases between them. This chain's CDR3 is CASSWSGGELFF. CDR3 bases: TGTGCCAGCAGCTGGAGCGGCGGGGAGCTGTTTTTT.

The chain recombines TRBV11-1 with TRBJ2-3; no clear D gene. V was shortened by 5 bases and J by 4 bases, with 10 bases between the two germline ends. CDR1 SGHAT and CDR2 FQDESV come from the germline V gene (reference sequence). The CDR3 spans 13 residues. As DNA, the CDR3 is TGTGCCAGCAGCCCATCATCTTCAGATACGCAGTATTTT. This sequence encodes CASSPSSSDTQYF. Full variable domain (outside the CDR3, taken from reference TRBV11-1 and TRBJ2-3): EAEVAQSPRYKITEKSQAVAFWCDPISGHATLYWYRQILGQGPELLVQFQDESVVDDSQLPKDRFSAERLKGVDSTLKIQPAELGDSAMYLCASSPSSSDTQYFGPGTRLTVL.

The chain combines TRBV7-2 with TRBJ2-7; TRBD2 is a possible D gene (5 bases). V lost 7 bases to trimming and J lost 1 base, with 11 bases between them. The CDR3 is 13 residues long. Germline V gene lookup returns CDR1 SGHTA and CDR2 FQGNSA. The CDR3 loop is CASNSGFSYEQYF. CDR3 sequence (DNA): TGTGCCAGCAATTCGGGATTTTCCTACGAGCAGTACTTC.

This clonotype appeared many times. This chain's CDR3 is CASSFEGSNQPQHF. DNA of the CDR3: TGTGCCAGCAGTTTCGAGGGCAGCAATCAGCCCCAGCATTTT. The chain combines TRBV12-3 or TRBV12-4 with TRBJ1-5; D is undetermined. The germline V and J ends were trimmed by 3 bases and 1 base, with 7 bases remaining between them. CDR3 size: 14 residues.

This chain connects TRBV30 to TRBJ2-7; the D call may be TRBD1 or TRBD2 (5 bases each). CDR3 length: 15 amino acids. Trimming took off 1 base at V and 2 bases at J, with 15 bases between the two ends. The germline gives CDR1 GTSNPN, CDR2 SVGIG (reference sequence). CDR3 DNA: TGTGCCTGGAGTGGCCTTCCGGGGACCCCCTACGAGCAGTACTTC. Residues: CAWSGLPGTPYEQYF. The whole variable domain, remainder taken from reference TRBV30 and TRBJ2-7, is SQTIHQWPATLVQPVGSPLSLECTVEGTSNPNLYWYRQAAGRGLQLLFYSVGIGQISSEVPQNLSASRPQDRQFILSSKKLLLSDSGFYLCAWSGLPGTPYEQYFGPGTRLTVT.

This clonotype was counted a single time. J is TRBJ2-5 and V is TRBV13; weak D call: TRBD1 (6 bases). The length of the CDR3 is 15 residues. Trimming pared 4 bases from V and 8 bases from J, leaving 20 bases between. CDR1 and CDR2 from the germline V gene are PRHDT and FYEKMQ (reference sequence). The CDR3 DNA sequence: TGTGCCAGCAGCTCCCTCGAAGGGGGAATGAAAACCCAGTACTTC. It codes for CASSSLEGGMKTQYF.

Written as DNA, the CDR3 is TGTGCCAGCAGTCTCATGAAAAACATTCAGTACTTC. It codes for CASSLMKNIQYF. The chain employs TRBV6-2 or TRBV6-3 and TRBJ2-4; D unresolved. There are 12 residues in the CDR3. CDR1 is MNHEY and CDR2 is SVGEGT in the germline V gene. Trimming left V 5 bases short and J 4 bases short, with 6 bases between.

This clonotype was picked up a small number of times. The V and J genes are TRBV13 and TRBJ1-4; D unresolved. CDR3 length: 14 residues. Trimming took 5 bases from V and 5 from J, leaving 12 bases between them. CDR1 PRHDT and CDR2 FYEKMQ come from the germline V gene (reference sequence). This CDR3 reads CASSTTGRNEKLFF. The CDR3 DNA sequence: TGTGCCAGCAGCACCACCGGACGGAATGAAAAACTGTTTTTT.

This sequence joins TRBV5-1 and TRBJ2-5; 7 positions match TRBD2. Germline lookup yields CDR1 SGHRS and CDR2 YFSETQ. The CDR3 totals 14 residues. V was pared by 4 bases and J by 3 bases, with 6 bases of the junction left unmatched. This CDR3 reads CASSGGGVEETQYF. The DNA for the CDR3 is TGCGCCAGCAGCGGCGGGGGAGTAGAAGAGACCCAGTACTTC. The variable domain in full, completed from reference TRBV5-1 and TRBJ2-5, reads KAGVTQTPRYLIKTRGQQVTLSCSPISGHRSVSWYQQTPGQGLQFLFEYFSETQRNKGNFPGRFSGRQFSNSRSEMNVSTLELGDSALYLCASSGGGVEETQYFGPGTRLLVL.

This clonotype was found a few times. This chain connects TRBV20-1 to TRBJ1-4; 10 bases fit TRBD1. Trimming removed 5 bases from V and 7 bases from J; junction bases left unmatched: 10. Per the germline V gene, CDR1 is DFQATT and CDR2 is SNEGSKA (reference sequence). The CDR3 is 15 residues long. The DNA for the CDR3 is TGCAGTGCTGGGGGGCGACAGGGGGCCGTTGAAAAACTGTTTTTT. It translates to CSAGGRQGAVEKLFF.

The table lists this clonotype with many counts. The V gene is TRBV7-2, the J gene TRBJ1-3; 7 bases are a match to TRBD1. The CDR3 consists of 14 residues. Germline lookup yields CDR1 SGHTA and CDR2 FQGNSA. The V and J ends lost 6 bases and 3 bases, in that order; junction bases with no gene match: 5. CDR3 DNA: TGTGCCAGCAGACCAGGGACAGATGGAAACACCATATATTTT. Amino acid sequence: CASRPGTDGNTIYF.

V usage is TRBV6-2 or TRBV6-3 and J usage is TRBJ2-7; 11 nucleotides agree with TRBD1. Germline values: CDR1 MNHEY, CDR2 SVGEGT. With 1 base clipped from V and 5 bases from J, the junction kept 4 bases outside the gene matches. The CDR3 runs 15 residues. DNA of the CDR3: TGTGCCAGCAGTTACTTGGGACAGGGGGGCCACGAGCAGTACTTC. Translating it yields CASSYLGQGGHEQYF.

This clonotype qualifies as medium-sized. The junction and the germline gene differ at one end; a read error may be behind it. The gene calls are TRBV3-1 and TRBJ2-7; D gene unclear. The CDR3 covers 11 residues. In germline, CDR1 is LGHDT, CDR2 YNNKEL (reference sequence). As DNA, the CDR3 is TGCGCCAGCAGCCAGGCCTACGAGCAGTACTTC. It specifies CASSQAYEQYF.